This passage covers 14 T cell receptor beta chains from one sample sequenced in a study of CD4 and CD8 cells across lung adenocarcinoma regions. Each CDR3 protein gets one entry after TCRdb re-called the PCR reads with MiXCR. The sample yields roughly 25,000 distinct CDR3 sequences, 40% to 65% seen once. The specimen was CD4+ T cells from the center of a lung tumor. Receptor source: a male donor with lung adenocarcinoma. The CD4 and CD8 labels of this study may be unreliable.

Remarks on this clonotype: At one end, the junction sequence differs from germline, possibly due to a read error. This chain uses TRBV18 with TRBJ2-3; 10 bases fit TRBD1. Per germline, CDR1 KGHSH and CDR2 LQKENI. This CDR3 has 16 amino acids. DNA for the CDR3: TGTGCCAGCTCCCCACCCGGGACAGGGGGCACAGATACGCAGTATTTT. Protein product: CASSPPGTGGTDTQYF.

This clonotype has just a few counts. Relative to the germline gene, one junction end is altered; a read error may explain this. The CDR3 spells CASSYQLAGFTGTLYF. As DNA, the CDR3 is TGTGCCAGCAGTTATCAGCTAGCGGGATTTACCGGGACGCTGTATTTT. The chain uses TRBV6-5 and TRBJ2-2; 9 bases agree with TRBD2. Germline CDR1 and CDR2: MNHEY and SVGAGI. This CDR3 comprises 16 residues.

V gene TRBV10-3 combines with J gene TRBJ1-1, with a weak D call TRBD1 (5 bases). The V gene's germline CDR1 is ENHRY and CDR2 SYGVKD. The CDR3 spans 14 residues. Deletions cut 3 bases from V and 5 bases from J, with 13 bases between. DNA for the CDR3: TGTGCCATCAGTGATCGGGGCTCGGGTACTGAAGCTTTCTTT. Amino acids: CAISDRGSGTEAFF.

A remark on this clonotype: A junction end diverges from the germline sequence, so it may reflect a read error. The CDR3 is CASSVGFGGGGKETQYF. Here the CDR3 DNA reads TGTGCCAGCTCGGTGGGGTTCGGGGGGGGTGGCAAAGAGACCCAGTATTTC. The chain is built from TRBV25-1 and TRBJ2-5, with 8 positions matching TRBD2. Per the germline V gene, CDR1 is MGHDK and CDR2 is SYGVNS. The CDR3 loop spans 17 amino acids.

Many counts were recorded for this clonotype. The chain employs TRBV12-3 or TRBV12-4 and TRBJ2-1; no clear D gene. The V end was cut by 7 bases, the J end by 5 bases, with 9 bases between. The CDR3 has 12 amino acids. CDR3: CASKSANNEQFF. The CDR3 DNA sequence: TGTGCCAGCAAGAGCGCAAACAATGAGCAGTTCTTC.

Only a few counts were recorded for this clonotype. The CDR3 bases are TGTGCCAGCCTTGAAAAGGCGGGGGCCTACGAGCAGTACTTC. This sequence encodes CASLEKAGAYEQYF. The chain links TRBV27 to TRBJ2-5; 7 bases align to TRBD2. The end of the DNA aligns better with TRBJ2-7, so the J call may be wrong. The CDR3 extends over 14 amino acids. CDR1 is MNHEY, CDR2 SMNVEV, per germline (reference sequence).

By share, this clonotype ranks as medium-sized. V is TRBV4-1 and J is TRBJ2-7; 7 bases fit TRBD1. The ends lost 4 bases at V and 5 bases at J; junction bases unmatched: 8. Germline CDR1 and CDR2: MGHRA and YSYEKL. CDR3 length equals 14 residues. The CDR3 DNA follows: TGCGCCAGCAGCCGCGTTGCAACAGGGGACGAGCAGTACTTC. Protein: CASSRVATGDEQYF.

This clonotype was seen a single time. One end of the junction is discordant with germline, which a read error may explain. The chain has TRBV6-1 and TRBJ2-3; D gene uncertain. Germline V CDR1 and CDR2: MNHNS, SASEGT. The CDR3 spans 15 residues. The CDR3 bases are TGTGCCAGCGGCCTCCAGTCCGTGATCCCAGGTGCGCAGTTTTTT. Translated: CASGLQSVIPGAQFF.

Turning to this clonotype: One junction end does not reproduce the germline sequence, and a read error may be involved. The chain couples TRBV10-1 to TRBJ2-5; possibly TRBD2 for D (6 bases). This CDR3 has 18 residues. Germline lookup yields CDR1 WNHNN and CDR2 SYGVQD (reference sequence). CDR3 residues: CASSCAGLGGTDQETQYF. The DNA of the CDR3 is TGCGCCAGCAGTTGCGCGGGGCTCGGGGGAACTGACCAAGAGACGCAGTATTTC.

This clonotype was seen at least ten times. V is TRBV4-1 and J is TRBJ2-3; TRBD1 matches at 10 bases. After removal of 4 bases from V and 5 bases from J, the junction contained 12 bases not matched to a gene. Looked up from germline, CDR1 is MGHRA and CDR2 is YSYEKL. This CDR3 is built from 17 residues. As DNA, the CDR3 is TGCGCCAGCAGCCCCGAGATGGGACAGGGGAAAGGAGATACGCAGTATTTT. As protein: CASSPEMGQGKGDTQYF.

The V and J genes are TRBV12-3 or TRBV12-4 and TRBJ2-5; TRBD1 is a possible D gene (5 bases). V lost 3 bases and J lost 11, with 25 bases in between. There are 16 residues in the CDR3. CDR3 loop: CASSFQVGGHPDTQYF. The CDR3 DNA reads TGTGCCAGCAGTTTCCAAGTGGGCGGACACCCAGATACGCAGTACTTC.

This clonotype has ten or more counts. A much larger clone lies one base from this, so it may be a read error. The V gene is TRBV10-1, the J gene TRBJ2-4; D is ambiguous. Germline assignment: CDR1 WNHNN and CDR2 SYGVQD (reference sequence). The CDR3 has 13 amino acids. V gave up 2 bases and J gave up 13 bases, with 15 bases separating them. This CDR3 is CASSEEALKEQYF. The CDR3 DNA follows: TGCGCCAGCAGTGAGGAAGCCCTGAAGGAGCAGTACTTC.

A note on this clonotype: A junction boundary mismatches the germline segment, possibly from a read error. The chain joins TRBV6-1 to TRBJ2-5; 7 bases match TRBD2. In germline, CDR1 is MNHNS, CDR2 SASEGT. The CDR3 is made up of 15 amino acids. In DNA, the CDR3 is TGTGCCAGCAGTGAAGCTGGCGGGAGCCAAGAGACGCAGTACTTC. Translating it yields CASSEAGGSQETQYF.

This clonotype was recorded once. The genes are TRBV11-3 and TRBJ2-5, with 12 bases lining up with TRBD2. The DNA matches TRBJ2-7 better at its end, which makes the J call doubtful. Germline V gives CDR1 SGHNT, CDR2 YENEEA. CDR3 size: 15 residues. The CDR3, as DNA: TGTGCCAGCAGCTTAGGGACTAGCGGGACCTACGAGCAGTACTTC. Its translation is CASSLGTSGTYEQYF.